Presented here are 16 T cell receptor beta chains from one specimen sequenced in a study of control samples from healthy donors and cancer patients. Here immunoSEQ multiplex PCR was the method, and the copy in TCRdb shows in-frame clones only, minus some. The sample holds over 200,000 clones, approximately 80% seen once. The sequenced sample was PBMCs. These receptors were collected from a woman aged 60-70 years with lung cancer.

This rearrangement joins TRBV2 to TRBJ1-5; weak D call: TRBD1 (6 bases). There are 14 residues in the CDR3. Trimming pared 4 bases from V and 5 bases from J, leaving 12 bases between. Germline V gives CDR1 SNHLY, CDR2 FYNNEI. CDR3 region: CASSGRTDHQPQHF. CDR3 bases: TGTGCCAGCAGTGGAAGGACAGACCATCAGCCCCAGCATTTT.

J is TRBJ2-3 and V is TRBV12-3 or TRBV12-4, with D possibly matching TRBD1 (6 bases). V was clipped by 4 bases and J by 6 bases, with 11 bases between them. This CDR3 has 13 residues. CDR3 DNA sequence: TGTGCCAGCAGTTGGGGGACAAAGGATACGCAGTATTTT. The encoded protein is CASSWGTKDTQYF.

The CDR3 reads CASSGGLAGSEQYF. CDR3 DNA: TGCGCCAGCAGCGGGGGGTTGGCGGGGAGCGAGCAGTACTTC. The chain carries TRBV10-1 and TRBJ2-7; TRBD2 aligns across 7 bases. This CDR3 spans 14 amino acids. The germline CDR1 and CDR2 sequences are WNHNN and SYGVQD (reference sequence). The trim removed 6 bases at V and 6 bases at J, leaving 11 bases unmatched.

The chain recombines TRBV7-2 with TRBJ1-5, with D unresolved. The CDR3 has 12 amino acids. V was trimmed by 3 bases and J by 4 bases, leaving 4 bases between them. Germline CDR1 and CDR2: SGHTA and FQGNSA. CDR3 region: CASSFWNQPQHF. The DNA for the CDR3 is TGTGCCAGCAGCTTTTGGAATCAGCCCCAGCATTTT.

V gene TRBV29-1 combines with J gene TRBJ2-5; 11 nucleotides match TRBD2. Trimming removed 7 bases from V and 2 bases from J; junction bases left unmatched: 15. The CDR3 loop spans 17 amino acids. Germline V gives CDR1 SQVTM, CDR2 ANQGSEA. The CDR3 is CSAIPSGLAGTQETQYF. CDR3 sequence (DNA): TGCAGCGCAATCCCGAGTGGACTAGCGGGTACGCAAGAGACCCAGTACTTC.

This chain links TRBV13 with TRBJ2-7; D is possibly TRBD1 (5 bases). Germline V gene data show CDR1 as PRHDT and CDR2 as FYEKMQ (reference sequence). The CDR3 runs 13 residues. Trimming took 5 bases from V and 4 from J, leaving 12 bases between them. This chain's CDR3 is CASSQDSPYEQYF. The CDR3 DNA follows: TGTGCCAGCAGCCAAGACAGTCCTTACGAGCAGTACTTC.

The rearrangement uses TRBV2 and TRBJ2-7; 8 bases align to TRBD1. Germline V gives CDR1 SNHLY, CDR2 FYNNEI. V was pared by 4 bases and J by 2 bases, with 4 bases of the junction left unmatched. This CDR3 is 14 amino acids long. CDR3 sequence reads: CASSGGTGPYEQYF. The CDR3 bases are TGTGCCAGCAGTGGCGGGACAGGACCCTACGAGCAGTACTTC.

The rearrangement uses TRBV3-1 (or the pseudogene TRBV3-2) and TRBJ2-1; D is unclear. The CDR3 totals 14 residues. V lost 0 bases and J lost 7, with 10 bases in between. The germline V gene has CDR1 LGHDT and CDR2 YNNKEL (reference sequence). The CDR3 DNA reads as TGTGCCAGCAGCCAAGATAAAGGCTTGAATGAGCAGTTCTTC. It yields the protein CASSQDKGLNEQFF.

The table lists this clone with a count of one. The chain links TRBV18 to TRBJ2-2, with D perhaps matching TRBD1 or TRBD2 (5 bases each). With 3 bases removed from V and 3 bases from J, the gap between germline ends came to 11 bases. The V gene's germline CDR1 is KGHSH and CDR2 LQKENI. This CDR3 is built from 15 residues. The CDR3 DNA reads TGTGCCAGCTCACCCGGGACGGCGGACACCGGGGAGCTGTTTTTT. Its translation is CASSPGTADTGELFF.

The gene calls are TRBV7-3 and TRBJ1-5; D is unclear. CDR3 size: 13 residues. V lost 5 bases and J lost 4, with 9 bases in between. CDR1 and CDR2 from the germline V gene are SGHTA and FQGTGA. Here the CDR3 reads CASSLFRNQPQHF. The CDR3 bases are TGTGCCAGCAGCCTCTTCCGGAATCAGCCCCAGCATTTT.

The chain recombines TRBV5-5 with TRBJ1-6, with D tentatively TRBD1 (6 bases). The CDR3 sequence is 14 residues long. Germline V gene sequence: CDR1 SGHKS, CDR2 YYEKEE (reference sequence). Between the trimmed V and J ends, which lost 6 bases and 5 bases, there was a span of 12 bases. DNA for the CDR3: TGTGCCAGCACAATAAGACAGGATAATTCACCCCTCCACTTT. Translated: CASTIRQDNSPLHF.

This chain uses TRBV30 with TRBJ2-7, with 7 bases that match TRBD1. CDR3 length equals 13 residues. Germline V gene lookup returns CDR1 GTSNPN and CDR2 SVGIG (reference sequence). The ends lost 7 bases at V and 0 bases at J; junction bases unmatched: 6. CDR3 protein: CAFRDSGSYEQYF. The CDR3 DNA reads TGTGCCTTCCGGGACAGCGGCTCCTACGAGCAGTACTTC.

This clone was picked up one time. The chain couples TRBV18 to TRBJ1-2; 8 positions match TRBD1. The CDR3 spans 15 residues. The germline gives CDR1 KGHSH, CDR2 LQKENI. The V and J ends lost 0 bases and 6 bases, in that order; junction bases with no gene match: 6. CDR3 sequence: CASSPPTGVENGYTF. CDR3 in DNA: TGTGCCAGCTCACCACCGACAGGGGTGGAGAATGGCTACACCTTC.

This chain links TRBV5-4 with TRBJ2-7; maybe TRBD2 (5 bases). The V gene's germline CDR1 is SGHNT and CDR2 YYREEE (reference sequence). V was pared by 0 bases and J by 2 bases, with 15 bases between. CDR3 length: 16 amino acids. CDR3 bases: TGTGCCAGCAGCTTGGGCGGAGGAGGAGTCCCCTACGAGCAGTACTTC. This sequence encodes CASSLGGGGVPYEQYF.

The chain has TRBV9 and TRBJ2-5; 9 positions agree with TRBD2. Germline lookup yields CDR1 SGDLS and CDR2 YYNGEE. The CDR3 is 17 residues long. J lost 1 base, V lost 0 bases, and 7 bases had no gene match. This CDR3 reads CASSVGASGTAQETQYF. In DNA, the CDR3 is TGTGCCAGCAGCGTAGGGGCTAGCGGGACCGCCCAAGAGACCCAGTACTTC.

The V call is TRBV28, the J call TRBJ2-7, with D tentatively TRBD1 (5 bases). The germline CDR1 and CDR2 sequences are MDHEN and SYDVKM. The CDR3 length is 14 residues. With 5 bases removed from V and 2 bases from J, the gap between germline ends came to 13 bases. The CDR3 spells CASSPFSRAYEQYF. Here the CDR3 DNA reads TGTGCCAGCAGTCCCTTTAGCAGGGCCTACGAGCAGTACTTC.